This TCR beta chain was obtained from a study of spatial heterogeneity in lung cancer. Time point of the sample: sample taken at primary tumor resection. This clonotype was counted at least ten times. Antigen: not known. TCRdb redid the calling of the 5' RACE reads with MiXCR, one entry per CDR3 protein. The table records about 27,000 distinct CDR3 sequences, about 7.1% of them present only once. Whole-study results and caveats: Expanded TCRs classified as ubiquitous or regional were counted, and these counts tracked ubiquitous and regional nonsynonymous mutations, respectively. One measure, the expanded intratumoral alpha and beta TCR count, tracked tumor mutation counts.

This TCR was sampled from a male donor with early-stage non-small cell lung cancer. The sample here was lung tumor tissue, taken at surgery.

CDR3 bases: TGTGCCAGCAGCGTAGGAACAGGGCGCGGCTCTGGAAACACCATATATTTT. Translating gives CASSVGTGRGSGNTIYF. The gene calls are TRBV9 and TRBJ1-3; tentatively, D is TRBD1 (6 bases). Looked up from germline, CDR1 is SGDLS and CDR2 is YYNGEE. With 0 bases removed from V and 0 bases from J, the gap between germline ends came to 13 bases. This CDR3 contains 17 residues.